The 2 T cell receptor beta chains presented below share a single source sample, sequenced in a study of blood T cell repertoires in COVID-19 (dated by TCRdb to between 2020 and 2021). Libraries were prepared through the immunoSEQ multiplex PCR assay. Not all clones reach the TCRdb copy of this immuneACCESS table, which keeps in-frame sequences only. Checked studies attribute under half of the gap to unresolved V genes and leave the rest unexplained. This sample lists approximately 300,000 clones; around nine tenths were detected once. About 1.7% of the sample lies in the top ten. The sequencing input was peripheral blood. Receptors originate from a woman aged 25 to 45 with COVID-19, enrolled during active disease.

This rearrangement joins TRBV6-5 to TRBJ1-6; D not certain. CDR3 length: 14 residues. V was shortened by 3 bases and J by 3 bases, with 6 bases between the two germline ends. Germline CDR1 is MNHEY and CDR2 is SVGAGI. DNA of the CDR3: TGTGCCAGCAGTTATGCGGGCTATAATTCACCCCTCCACTTT. Its translation: CASSYAGYNSPLHF.

This chain joins TRBV7-2 and TRBJ2-2; D gene ambiguous. Trimming pared 2 bases from V and 6 bases from J, leaving 7 bases between. Germline loops: CDR1 SGHTA, CDR2 FQGNSA. CDR3 length equals 13 residues. CDR3 nucleotide sequence: TGTGCCAGCAGCTTATCAGGTTCCGGGGAGCTGTTTTTT. This translates into CASSLSGSGELFF.